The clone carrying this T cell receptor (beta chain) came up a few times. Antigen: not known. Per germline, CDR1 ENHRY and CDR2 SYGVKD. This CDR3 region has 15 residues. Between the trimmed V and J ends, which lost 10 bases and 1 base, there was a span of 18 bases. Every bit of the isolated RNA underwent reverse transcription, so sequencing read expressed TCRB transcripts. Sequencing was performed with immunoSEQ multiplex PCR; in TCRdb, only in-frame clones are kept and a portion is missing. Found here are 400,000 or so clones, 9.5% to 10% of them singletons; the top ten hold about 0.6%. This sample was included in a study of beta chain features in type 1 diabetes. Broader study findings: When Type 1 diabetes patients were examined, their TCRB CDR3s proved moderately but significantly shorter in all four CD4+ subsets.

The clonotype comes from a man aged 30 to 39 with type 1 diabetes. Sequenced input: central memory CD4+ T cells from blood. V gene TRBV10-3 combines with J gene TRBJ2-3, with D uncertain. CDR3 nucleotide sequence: TGTGCCAGCAGCCCAACAGTCGCCCGCACAGATACGCAGTATTTT. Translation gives CASSPTVARTDTQYF.